One sample yielded the 5 T cell receptor beta chains listed below, sequenced in a study of metastatic and nonmetastatic thyroid tumors (TCRdb year 2020). No patient had received any treatment before thyroid surgery. Libraries were constructed by PCR. These reads were obtained on an Illumina HiSeq 4000. The public reads were run again by TCRdb, first through fastp at Q25 and then through MiXCR, and only productive beta chains were kept. The sample data list 7,000 to 9,500 clones, and roughly 24% of these were observed just once. Clones ranked in the top ten supply roughly a sixth of the sample. Sequencing was carried out using tumor tissue. These receptors were taken from a female donor with papillary thyroid cancer or a benign thyroid nodule (not recorded which). Some clones in this sample may be carry-over from other donors' samples.

Remarks on this clone: The junction does not match germline at one end; this may be a read error. The chain links TRBV27 to TRBJ2-1, with 9 bases aligning to TRBD2. The CDR3 has 14 residues. Germline lookup yields CDR1 MNHEY and CDR2 SMNVEV (reference sequence). CDR3: CASGTSRTYNQQFF. Written as DNA, the CDR3 is TGTGCCAGCGGGACTAGCCGGACTTACAATCAGCAGTTCTTC.

About this clone itself: At the DNA level, this CDR3 is encoded by other sequences in the same sample as well. CDR3 in amino acids: CSARGGGSNTQYF. The CDR3 DNA reads TGCAGTGCTAGAGGCGGTGGGTCGAATACGCAGTATTTT. The chain combines TRBV20-1 with TRBJ2-3, with D hard to call. V lost 1 base and J lost 7, with 12 bases in between. The CDR3 contains 13 residues. The germline CDR1 and CDR2 sequences are DFQATT and SNEGSKA (reference sequence).

This clone appeared many times. The rearrangement links TRBV4-2 to TRBJ2-7; either TRBD1 or TRBD2 may fit D (5 bases each). CDR1 is LGHNA and CDR2 is YNFKEQ in the germline V gene. V was shortened by 5 bases and J by 3 bases, with 14 bases between the two germline ends. CDR3 length: 14 amino acids. CDR3 bases: TGTGCCAGCAGCGCAAGCGGCCAGGGCTACGAGCAGTACTTC. Protein product: CASSASGQGYEQYF.

Concerning this clone itself: At one end, the junction sequence differs from germline, possibly due to a read error. This chain joins TRBV28 and TRBJ1-6; D is ambiguous. This CDR3 spans 12 amino acids. Germline-derived CDR1 and CDR2 are MDHEN and SYDVKM. In DNA form, the CDR3 reads TGTGCCTGCAGCCTAGGCCCAACACCCCTCAACTTT. It specifies CACSLGPTPLNF.

The V and J genes are TRBV5-3 and TRBJ1-1; 7 bases line up with TRBD1. Being an ORF, TRBV5-3 has a function that is uncertain. The CDR3 runs 14 residues. J gave up 11 bases and V 3 bases, and 13 bases lay outside the gene matches. CDR3 DNA: TGTGCCAGAAGCTGGACAGGCCCGAACACAGACGCTTTCTTT. Its translation is CARSWTGPNTDAFF.